The 25 T cell receptor beta chains given below trace back to one sample, sequenced in a study of CXCR3-negative and CXCR3-positive naive CD8 T cells. Through 5' RACE with UMI labels, the TRB cDNA libraries were prepared. TCRdb re-called the 5' RACE reads; one entry per CDR3 protein, DNA not given. The clone table shows about 120,000 distinct CDR3 sequences, with the ten largest holding about 0.35%. Study observations and caveats: Compared with CXCR3-negative naive cells, CXCR3-positive naive cells showed more hydrophobic TRB CDR3s.

No antigen has been assigned to these receptors. Sequencing input: naive CXCR3+ CD8+ T cells from blood. Subset given: CD45RO-CCR7+CD27+CD95- naive CD8+ T cells expressing CXCR3 (TNR3+). The origin of the receptors is a human donor in good health. Some clones in this sample may be carry-over from other donors' samples.

The gene calls are TRBV2 and TRBJ2-7. Germline-derived CDR1 and CDR2 are SNHLY and FYNNEI. The length of the CDR3 is 13 residues. The CDR3: CASREDRAYEQYF.

The rearrangement links TRBV7-6 to TRBJ2-1; TCRdb names TRBD2, which stays unverified in the absence of DNA. The CDR3 extends over 17 amino acids. Germline assignment: CDR1 SGHVS and CDR2 FNYEAQ. The CDR3 loop reads CASSLTEGGSLYNEQFF.

The CDR3 is CASSVGGSYNEQFF. The rearrangement joins TRBV10-1 to TRBJ2-1. The CDR3 is 14 amino acids. Germline loops: CDR1 WNHNN, CDR2 SYGVQD (reference sequence).

The gene calls are TRBV27 and TRBJ2-7; TCRdb's assignment of TRBD1 cannot be checked, as there is no DNA. The CDR3 sequence is 12 residues long. The germline gives CDR1 MNHEY, CDR2 SMNVEV (reference sequence). The CDR3 loop is CASGLGAREQYF.

The chain carries TRBV30 and TRBJ2-7. CDR3 length: 12 residues. Germline CDR1 reads GTSNPN; CDR2 reads SVGIG (reference sequence). The CDR3 reads CAWSVGDYEQYF.

This chain joins TRBV4-1 and TRBJ1-5; TCRdb gives TRBD1 as the D gene, but with no DNA this cannot be confirmed. Germline V gives CDR1 MGHRA, CDR2 YSYEKL. This CDR3 has 15 amino acids. Here the CDR3 reads CASSQGDRDDQPQHF.

The chain uses TRBV7-8 and TRBJ2-1; TCRdb picks TRBD1, but there is no DNA to check that call. Germline assignment: CDR1 SGHVS and CDR2 FQNEAQ. The CDR3 is 16 amino acids. CDR3 in amino acids: CASSLFRVDAYNGQFF.

The rearrangement joins TRBV19 to TRBJ1-1. The CDR3 length is 15 residues. Germline assignment: CDR1 LNHDA and CDR2 SQIVND (reference sequence). The CDR3 spells CASTGTLTMNTEAFF.

V and J are TRBV5-6 and TRBJ2-1; without DNA, the TCRdb call of TRBD1 cannot be checked. CDR3 length equals 16 residues. Germline CDR1 and CDR2: SGHDT and YYEEEE. The CDR3 loop reads CASSPLGWGHSDEQFF.

The V call is TRBV20-1, the J call TRBJ2-7; TCRdb's D gene call, TRBD1, goes unchecked for lack of DNA. CDR3 size: 13 residues. CDR1 and CDR2 from the germline V gene are DFQATT and SNEGSKA (reference sequence). CDR3 amino acids: CSAESRTSYEQYF.

This chain uses TRBV28 with TRBJ1-4. The CDR3 consists of 12 residues. Germline values: CDR1 MDHEN, CDR2 SYDVKM. The CDR3: CASSLYRWKLFF.

The CDR3 sequence is CASSSRVGTGSYEQYF. The J gene is TRBJ2-7, the V gene TRBV7-9; checking the TCRdb D call of TRBD1 is not possible without DNA. The CDR3 totals 16 residues. The germline gives CDR1 SEHNR, CDR2 FQNEAQ (reference sequence). Based on the CDR3 plus reference TRBV7-9 and TRBJ2-7, the full variable domain is DTGVSQNPRHKITKRGQNVTFRCDPISEHNRLYWYRQTLGQGPEFLTYFQNEAQLEKSRLLSDRFSAERPKGSFSTLEIQRTEQGDSAMYLCASSSRVGTGSYEQYFGPGTRLTVT.

CDR3 loop: CASSQVWTPNYGYTF. The chain employs TRBV3-1 and TRBJ1-2. This CDR3 is 15 amino acids long. Germline CDR1 is LGHDT and CDR2 is YNNKEL (reference sequence).

V usage is TRBV4-1 and J usage is TRBJ2-7; TCRdb returns TRBD1, unconfirmable since there is no DNA. In germline, CDR1 is MGHRA, CDR2 YSYEKL. CDR3 length: 15 residues. CDR3 in amino acids: CASSHSWGQSYEQYF.

The V call is TRBV7-6, the J call TRBJ2-1; TCRdb's D call, TRBD2, is unchecked because there is no DNA. The CDR3 has 14 amino acids. The germline CDR1 and CDR2 sequences are SGHVS and FNYEAQ. CDR3 region: CASSLSRGDNEQFF.

The chain links TRBV5-6 to TRBJ2-5; TCRdb outputs TRBD1, but without DNA this stays unchecked. This CDR3 is 15 amino acids long. Germline-derived CDR1 and CDR2 are SGHDT and YYEEEE. CDR3 protein: CASSKQGILEETQYF.

The chain couples TRBV9 to TRBJ2-1; TCRdb lists TRBD1, though no DNA is available to test this call. CDR1 is SGDLS, CDR2 YYNGEE, per germline. This CDR3 has 16 residues. The CDR3 sequence is CASSGPTGQTYNEQFF. The complete variable domain, with remaining parts taken from reference TRBV9 and TRBJ2-1, reads DSGVTQTPKHLITATGQRVTLRCSPRSGDLSVYWYQQSLDQGLQFLIQYYNGEERAKGNILERFSAQQFPDLHSELNLSSLELGDSALYFCASSGPTGQTYNEQFFGPGTRLTVL.

The chain links TRBV29-1 to TRBJ2-7; TCRdb names TRBD2, which stays unverified in the absence of DNA. This CDR3 spans 15 amino acids. Germline V lookup: CDR1 SQVTM, CDR2 ANQGSEA. CDR3 sequence reads: CSVEDGTSGSYEQYF.

The V gene is TRBV11-2, the J gene TRBJ2-5. CDR1 is SGHAT, CDR2 FQNNGV, per germline. CDR3 size: 13 residues. The CDR3 reads CASSFAYQETQYF.

The rearrangement joins TRBV7-8 to TRBJ1-5; TCRdb's D call of TRBD1 is untestable without DNA. Germline lookup yields CDR1 SGHVS and CDR2 FQNEAQ. This CDR3 is 17 amino acids long. This CDR3 is CASSLMHRDRANQPQHF.

This sequence joins TRBV6-5 and TRBJ1-1; checking the TCRdb D call of TRBD1 is not possible without DNA. CDR1 and CDR2 from the germline V gene are MNHEY and SVGAGI. CDR3 length: 15 residues. The CDR3 spells CASSYSRGASTEAFF.

The chain uses TRBV5-6 and TRBJ1-5; TCRdb calls TRBD1, which cannot be checked without DNA. The CDR3 contains 18 residues. Germline CDR1 reads SGHDT; CDR2 reads YYEEEE. CDR3 amino acids: CASSSRDRVITSNQPQHF.

This chain joins TRBV10-3 and TRBJ2-1; absent DNA, TCRdb's TRBD2 call cannot be checked. The CDR3 spans 14 residues. CDR1 and CDR2 (germline): ENHRY, SYGVKD. This CDR3 is CAIKDAGGRDEQFF.

The rearrangement links TRBV6-2 or TRBV6-3 to TRBJ2-7; TCRdb lists TRBD1, though no DNA is available to test this call. Germline CDR1 reads MNHEY; CDR2 reads SVGEGT. CDR3 size: 13 residues. The chain's CDR3 is CASMFGPTGEQYF.

The chain recombines TRBV7-9 with TRBJ1-1; TCRdb's assignment of TRBD1 cannot be checked, as there is no DNA. The germline CDR1 and CDR2 sequences are SEHNR and FQNEAQ (reference sequence). CDR3 length equals 12 residues. The CDR3 loop is CASSPGQSEAFF.